The 6 T cell receptor beta chains below all came from one sample that was sequenced in a study of blood T cell repertoires in COVID-19. Assay: immunoSEQ multiplex PCR; the TCRdb copy retains only in-frame clones and omits some. The repertoire holds roughly 250,000 clones, with around 89% as singletons. Sequences were obtained from PBMCs or T cells enriched from blood (not recorded which). The receptor set was obtained from a woman aged 18-29 years who had recovered from COVID-19.

The chain employs TRBV30 and TRBJ1-6, with D maybe TRBD1 (6 bases). The CDR3 sequence is 20 residues long. V lost 3 bases and J lost 0, with 24 bases in between. Germline V gene lookup returns CDR1 GTSNPN and CDR2 SVGIG (reference sequence). The CDR3 region is CAWSDPRVGHLSSYNSPLHF. Here the CDR3 DNA reads TGTGCCTGGAGCGACCCCAGGGTGGGACACTTGAGCTCCTATAATTCACCCCTCCACTTT.

CDR3 amino acids: CASSPREGGPGELFF. In DNA, the CDR3 is TGCGCCAGCAGCCCCAGGGAGGGGGGACCCGGGGAGCTGTTTTTT. The genes are TRBV5-1 and TRBJ2-2; possibly TRBD2 for D (7 bases). Between the trimmed V and J ends, which lost 4 bases and 6 bases, there was a span of 16 bases. This CDR3 region has 15 residues. Germline lookup yields CDR1 SGHRS and CDR2 YFSETQ.

The J gene is TRBJ1-1, the V gene TRBV28; no firm D call. The CDR3 spans 13 residues. Germline V gene sequence: CDR1 MDHEN, CDR2 SYDVKM. The V gene lost 6 bases and the J gene lost 4 bases, with 12 bases spanning the gap. CDR3 amino acids: CASRGSGSTEAFF. The CDR3 nucleotides are TGTGCCAGCAGGGGGAGCGGCAGCACTGAAGCTTTCTTT.

This rearrangement joins TRBV7-9 to TRBJ2-5, with D possibly TRBD1 on 6 matching bases. Germline CDR1 is SEHNR and CDR2 is FQNEAQ (reference sequence). This CDR3 is built from 14 residues. V lost 3 bases to trimming and J lost 0 bases, with 8 bases between them. The DNA of the CDR3 is TGTGCCAGCAGCTTCAGACAGGACCAAGAGACCCAGTACTTC. As protein: CASSFRQDQETQYF.

With respect to this clone: The junction and the germline gene differ at one end; a read error may be behind it. V usage is TRBV4-1 and J usage is TRBJ2-4, with TRBD1 identical over 8 bases. Germline V lookup: CDR1 MGHRA, CDR2 YSYEKL. The CDR3 sequence is 13 residues long. The CDR3 here is CASSQDPGQASGF. The CDR3 DNA follows: TGCGCCAGCAGCCAAGATCCGGGACAGGCCTCTGGCTTC.

The rearrangement links TRBV13 to TRBJ1-2; 7 positions match TRBD1. The CDR3 has 14 residues. CDR1 is PRHDT, CDR2 FYEKMQ, per germline (reference sequence). The ends lost 3 bases at V and 0 bases at J; junction bases unmatched: 1. CDR3 nucleotides: TGTGCCAGCAGCTTCGGACAGGCTAACTATGGCTACACCTTC. Translated, it gives CASSFGQANYGYTF.